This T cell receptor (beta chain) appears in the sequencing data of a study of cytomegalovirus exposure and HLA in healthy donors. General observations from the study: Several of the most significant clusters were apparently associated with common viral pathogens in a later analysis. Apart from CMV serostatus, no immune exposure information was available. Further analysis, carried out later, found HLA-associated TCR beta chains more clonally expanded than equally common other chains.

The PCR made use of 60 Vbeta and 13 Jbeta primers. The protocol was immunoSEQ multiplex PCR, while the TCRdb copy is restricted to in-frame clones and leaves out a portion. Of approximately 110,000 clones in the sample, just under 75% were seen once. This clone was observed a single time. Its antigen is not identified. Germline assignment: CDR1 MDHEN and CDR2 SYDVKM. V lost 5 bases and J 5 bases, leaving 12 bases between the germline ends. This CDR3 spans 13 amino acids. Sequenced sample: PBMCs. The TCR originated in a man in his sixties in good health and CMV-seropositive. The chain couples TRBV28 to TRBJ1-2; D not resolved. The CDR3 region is CASSPKMSYGYTF. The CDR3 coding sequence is TGTGCCAGCAGTCCTAAGATGAGTTATGGCTACACCTTC.